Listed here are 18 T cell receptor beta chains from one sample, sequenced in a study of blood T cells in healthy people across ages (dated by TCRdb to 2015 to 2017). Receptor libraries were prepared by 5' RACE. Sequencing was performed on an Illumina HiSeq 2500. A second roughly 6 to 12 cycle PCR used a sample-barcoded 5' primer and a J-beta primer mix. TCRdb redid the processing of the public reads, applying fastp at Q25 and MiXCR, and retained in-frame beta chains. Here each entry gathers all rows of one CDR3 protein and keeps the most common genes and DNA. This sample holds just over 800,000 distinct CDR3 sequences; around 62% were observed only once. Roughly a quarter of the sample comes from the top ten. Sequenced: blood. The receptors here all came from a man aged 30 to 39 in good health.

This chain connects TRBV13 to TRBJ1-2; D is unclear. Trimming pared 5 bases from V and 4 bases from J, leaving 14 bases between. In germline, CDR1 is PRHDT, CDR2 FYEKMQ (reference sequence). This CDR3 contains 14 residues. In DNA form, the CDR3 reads TGTGCCAGCAGCCACCCGGGCTTAGGCTATGGCTACACCTTC. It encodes CASSHPGLGYGYTF.

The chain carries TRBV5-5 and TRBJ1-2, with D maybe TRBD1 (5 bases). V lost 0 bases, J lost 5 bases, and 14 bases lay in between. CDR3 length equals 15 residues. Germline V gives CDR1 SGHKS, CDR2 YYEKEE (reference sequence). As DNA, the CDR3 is TGTGCCAGCAGCTTGGTCGGCAGGGTTGAGTATGGCTACACCTTC. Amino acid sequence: CASSLVGRVEYGYTF.

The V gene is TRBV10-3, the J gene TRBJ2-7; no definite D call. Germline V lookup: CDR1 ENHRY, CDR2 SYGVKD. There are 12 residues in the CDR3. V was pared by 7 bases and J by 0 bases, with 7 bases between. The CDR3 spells CAIKGDSYEQYF. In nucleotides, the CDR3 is TGTGCCATCAAGGGTGACTCCTACGAGCAGTACTTC.

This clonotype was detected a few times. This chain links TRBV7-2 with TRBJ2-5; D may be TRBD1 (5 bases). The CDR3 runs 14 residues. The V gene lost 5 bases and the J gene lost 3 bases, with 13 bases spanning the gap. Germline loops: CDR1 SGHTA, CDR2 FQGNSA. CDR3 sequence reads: CASSQEQGKETQYF. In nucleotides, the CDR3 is TGTGCCAGCAGCCAGGAGCAGGGAAAAGAGACCCAGTACTTC.

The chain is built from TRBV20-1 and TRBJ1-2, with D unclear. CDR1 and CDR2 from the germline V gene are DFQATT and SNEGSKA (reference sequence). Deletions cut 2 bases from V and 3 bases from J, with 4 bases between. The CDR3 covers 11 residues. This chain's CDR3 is CSARHDYGYTF. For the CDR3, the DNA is TGCAGTGCTAGACATGACTATGGCTACACCTTC.

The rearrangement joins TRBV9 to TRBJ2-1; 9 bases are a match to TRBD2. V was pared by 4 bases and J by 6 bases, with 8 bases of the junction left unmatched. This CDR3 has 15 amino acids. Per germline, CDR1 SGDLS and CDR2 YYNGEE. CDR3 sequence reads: CASSSRGLASNEQFF. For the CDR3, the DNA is TGTGCCAGCAGCTCGAGGGGACTAGCTTCCAATGAGCAGTTCTTC. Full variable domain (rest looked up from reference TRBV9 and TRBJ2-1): DSGVTQTPKHLITATGQRVTLRCSPRSGDLSVYWYQQSLDQGLQFLIQYYNGEERAKGNILERFSAQQFPDLHSELNLSSLELGDSALYFCASSSRGLASNEQFFGPGTRLTVL.

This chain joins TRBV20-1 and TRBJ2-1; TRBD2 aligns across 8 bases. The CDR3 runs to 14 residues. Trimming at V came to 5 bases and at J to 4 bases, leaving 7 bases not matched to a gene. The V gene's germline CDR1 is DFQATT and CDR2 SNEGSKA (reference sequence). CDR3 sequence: CSASAGGLYNEQFF. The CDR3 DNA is TGCAGTGCTTCTGCGGGGGGATTATACAATGAGCAGTTCTTC.

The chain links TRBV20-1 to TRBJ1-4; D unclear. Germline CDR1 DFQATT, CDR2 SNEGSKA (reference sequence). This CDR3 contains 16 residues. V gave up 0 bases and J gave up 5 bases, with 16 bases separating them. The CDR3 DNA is TGCAGTGCTAGAGACCCTCAGGACGGACCAAATGAAAAACTGTTTTTT. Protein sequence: CSARDPQDGPNEKLFF.

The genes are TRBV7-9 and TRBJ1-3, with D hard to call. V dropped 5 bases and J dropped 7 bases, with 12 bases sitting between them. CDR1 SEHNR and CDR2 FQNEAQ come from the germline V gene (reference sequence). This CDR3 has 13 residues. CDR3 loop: CASSPRRLNTIYF. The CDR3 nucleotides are TGTGCCAGCAGCCCCCGCCGCTTGAACACCATATATTTT.

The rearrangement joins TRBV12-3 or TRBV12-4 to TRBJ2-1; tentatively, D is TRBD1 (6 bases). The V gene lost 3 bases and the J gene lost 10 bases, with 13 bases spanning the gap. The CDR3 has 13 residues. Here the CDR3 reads CASSFRGSYEQFF. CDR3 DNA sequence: TGTGCCAGCAGTTTCAGGGGCTCCTACGAGCAGTTCTTC.

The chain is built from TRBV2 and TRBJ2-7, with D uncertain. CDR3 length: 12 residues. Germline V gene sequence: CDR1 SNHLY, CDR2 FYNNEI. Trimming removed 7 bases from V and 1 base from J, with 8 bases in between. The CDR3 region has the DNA TGTGCCAGCAATGGGGTTTCCTACGAGCAGTACTTC. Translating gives CASNGVSYEQYF. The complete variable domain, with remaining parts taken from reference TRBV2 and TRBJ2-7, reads EPEVTQTPSHQVTQMGQEVILRCVPISNHLYFYWYRQILGQKVEFLVSFYNNEISEKSEIFDDQFSVERPDGSNFTLKIRSTKLEDSAMYFCASNGVSYEQYFGPGTRLTVT.

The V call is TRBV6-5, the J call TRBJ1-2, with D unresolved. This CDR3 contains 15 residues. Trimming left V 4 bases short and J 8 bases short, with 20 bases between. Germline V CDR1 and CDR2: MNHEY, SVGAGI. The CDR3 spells CASSSFATPRRGYTF. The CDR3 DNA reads TGTGCCAGCAGTTCCTTCGCGACACCCCGGCGGGGCTACACCTTC.

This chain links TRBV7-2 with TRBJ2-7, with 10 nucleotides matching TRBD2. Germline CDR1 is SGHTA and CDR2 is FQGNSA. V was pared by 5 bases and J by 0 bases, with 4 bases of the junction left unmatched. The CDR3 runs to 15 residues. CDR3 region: CASSITSGASYEQYF. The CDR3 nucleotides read TGTGCCAGCAGCATAACTAGCGGGGCCTCCTACGAGCAGTACTTC. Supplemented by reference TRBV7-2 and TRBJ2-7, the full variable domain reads GAGVSQSPSNKVTEKGKDVELRCDPISGHTALYWYRQSLGQGLEFLIYFQGNSAPDKSGLPSDRFSAERTGGSVSTLTIQRTQQEDSAVYLCASSITSGASYEQYFGPGTRLTVT.

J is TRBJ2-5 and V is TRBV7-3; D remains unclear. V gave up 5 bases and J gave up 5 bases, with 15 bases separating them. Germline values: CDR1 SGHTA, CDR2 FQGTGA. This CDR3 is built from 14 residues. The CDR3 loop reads CASSPTTSAETQYF. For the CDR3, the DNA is TGTGCCAGCAGCCCCACCACGAGTGCGGAGACCCAGTACTTC.

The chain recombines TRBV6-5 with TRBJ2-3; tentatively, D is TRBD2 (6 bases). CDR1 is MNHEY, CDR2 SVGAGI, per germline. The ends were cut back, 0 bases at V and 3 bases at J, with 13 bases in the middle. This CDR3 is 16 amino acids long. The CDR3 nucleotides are TGTGCCAGCAGTTACTCGCAAGGGGAGGTTACAGATACGCAGTATTTT. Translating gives CASSYSQGEVTDTQYF.

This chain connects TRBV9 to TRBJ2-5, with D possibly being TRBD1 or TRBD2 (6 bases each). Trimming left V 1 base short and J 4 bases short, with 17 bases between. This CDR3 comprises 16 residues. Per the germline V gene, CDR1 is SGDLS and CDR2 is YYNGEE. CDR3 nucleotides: TGTGCCAGCAGCGTATCCGGTCGGGGGCCTGGAGAGACCCAGTACTTC. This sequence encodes CASSVSGRGPGETQYF.

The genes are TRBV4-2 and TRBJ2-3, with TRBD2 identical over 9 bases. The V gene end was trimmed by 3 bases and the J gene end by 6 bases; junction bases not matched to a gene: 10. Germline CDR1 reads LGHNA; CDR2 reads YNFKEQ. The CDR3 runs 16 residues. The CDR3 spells CASSQEKGLAADTQYF. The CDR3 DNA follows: TGTGCCAGCAGCCAGGAAAAGGGACTAGCAGCCGATACGCAGTATTTT.

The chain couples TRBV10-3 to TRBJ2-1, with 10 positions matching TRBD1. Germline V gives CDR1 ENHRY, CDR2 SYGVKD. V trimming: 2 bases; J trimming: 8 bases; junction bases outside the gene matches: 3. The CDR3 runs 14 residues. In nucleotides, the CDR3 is TGTGCCATCAGTGAGGGACAGGGGGGAGATGAGCAGTTCTTC. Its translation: CAISEGQGGDEQFF.